This T cell receptor beta chain came from a study of regulatory and conventional T cells in breast cancer (dated by TCRdb to the mid-2010s). The CDR3 covers 14 residues, taking in both the cysteine and the phenylalanine. The CDR3 DNA has 42 bases and is translated from base 1. Trimming costs V 2 bases and J 5 bases, and their ends lie 10 bases apart. The germline V gene provides CDR1 MNHEY and CDR2 SVGAGI. Libraries were constructed by PCR. Sequenced using an Illumina MiSeq. The public sequencing data were trimmed at Q25 with fastp and processed into clonotypes with MiXCR by TCRdb, which kept only in-frame beta chains. Every entry covers one CDR3 protein and lists the most common genes and DNA from its rows. This sample holds approximately 9,500 distinct CDR3 sequences; about 35% were observed only once. Jointly, the top ten make up around 5.7% of the sample. Notes on this clonotype: Its antigen is unknown. No base quality values were provided; no much bigger clone lies one nucleotide off.

The rearranged segments are TRBV6-5 and TRBJ2-1, and TRBD2 may be the D gene, going by 7 matching bases. The specimen sequenced was conventional T cells from blood. This sequence originates from a male donor in good health. CDR3 region: CASSYNGGHNEQFF. The sequenced DNA is TGTGCCAGCAGTTACAACGGGGGGCACAATGAGCAGTTCTTC.